This section outlines one TCR beta chain sequence together with its context. Clones were sequenced by immunoSEQ multiplex PCR, and TCRdb holds only the in-frame ones, with some missing. The sample carries about 310,000 clones, roughly 84% recorded once. This sample is part of a study of blood T cell repertoires in COVID-19. Germline V gene data show CDR1 as MDHEN and CDR2 as SYDVKM. This CDR3 spans 12 amino acids. V was cut by 5 bases and J by 6 bases, with 10 bases left in between. The chain combines TRBV28 with TRBJ1-2; a weak D match, TRBD1 (5 bases). This sequence was found in a man aged 45 to 65 with active or convalescent COVID-19. Sequenced sample: peripheral blood. The CDR3 sequence is CASSGGVDGYTF. The DNA of the CDR3 is TGTGCCAGCAGTGGAGGGGTTGATGGCTACACCTTC.